This TCR beta chain was captured by sequencing in a study of shared clonotypes between healthy human individuals. In regard to this clone: As yet, its antigen is unknown.

Study findings and constraints: Generation probabilities were higher for clonotypes shared across all four sorted-subset donors than for unshared ones.

The trim removed 5 bases at V and 4 bases at J, leaving 8 bases unmatched. The CDR3 has 15 residues. The germline gives CDR1 SGHAT, CDR2 FQNNGV. TCRdb keeps only in-frame clones here, not all; method: immunoSEQ multiplex PCR. Of under 1,100,000 clones listed, about 75% are singletons. Input material: memory CD4+ T cells sorted from blood. Noted subset: CD45RA-negative fraction. The clonotype originates from a man younger than 35 in good health. This chain joins TRBV11-2 and TRBJ2-5; 9 nucleotides match TRBD1. The CDR3 DNA is TGTGCCAGCAGCAGACTACAGGGGGCGGGAGAGACCCAGTACTTC. This codes for CASSRLQGAGETQYF. The whole variable domain, filled in from reference TRBV11-2 and TRBJ2-5, reads EAGVAQSPRYKIIEKRQSVAFWCNPISGHATLYWYQQILGQGPKLLIQFQNNGVVDDSQLPKDRFSAERLKGVDSTLKIQPAKLEDSAVYLCASSRLQGAGETQYFGPGTRLLVL.